This T cell receptor (beta chain) was sequenced in a study of T cell repertoires in cytomegalovirus infection. Points from the study as a whole: Identification of carriers of CMV plus the relevant HLA was achieved through cumulative public TCR beta family frequency. HLA-C-restricted TCR beta clonotypes specific for CMV led the ex vivo response.

CDR3 length: 15 amino acids. V dropped 0 bases and J dropped 5 bases, with 13 bases sitting between them. CDR1 is SGHVS, CDR2 FQNEAQ, per germline. This clonotype was detected ten times or more. Antigen specificity is unknown. TCRdb redid the calling of the reads with MiXCR, one entry per CDR3 protein. The sample contains about 200,000 distinct CDR3 sequences, less than 9.5% of which appear only once. The TCR was taken from a human donor in good health (CMV status not recorded). Some clones in this sample may be carry-over from other donors' samples. The V gene is TRBV7-8, the J gene TRBJ2-5; D not resolved. The material sequenced was PBMCs. CDR3 coding DNA: TGTGCCAGCAGCTTAGCGCGCGCCGGGCGGGAGACCCAGTACTTC. Its translation is CASSLARAGRETQYF.